A selection of T cell receptor beta chains follows, all from one sample in a study of blood T cell repertoires in COVID-19. The assay was immunoSEQ multiplex PCR, and TCRdb's table has in-frame clones only and misses some. The sample holds about 62,000 clones; more than 80% are singletons and the top ten take 15% to 20%. Sequencing was carried out using peripheral blood. All receptors derive from a woman aged 55-69 years with COVID-19, enrolled during active disease. Both conserved end residues are part of each CDR3. Each record gives: clone size, D gene, J gene, V gene, CDR3 DNA, CDR3 protein. The D gene is left open where the match is weak. Expanded clones get a size class; other rows say once, few or many, or leave the size out.

>NA|TRBD2|TRBJ2-1|TRBV6-6
TGTGCCAGCAGTTACGATCCTAGCGGGACGAGTAATGAGCAGTTCTTC
CASSYDPSGTSNEQFF
>NA|TRBD2|TRBJ2-7|TRBV7-9
TGTGCCAGCAGGCAACTAGCGGGAGTTGGCGAGCAGTACTTC
CASRQLAGVGEQYF
>NA|TRBD1|TRBJ2-3|TRBV11-2
TGTGCCAGCAGCCCCCGGTGGGACAGGGAATCGGATACGCAGTATTTT
CASSPRWDRESDTQYF
>NA|TRBD2|TRBJ2-7|TRBV9
TGTGCCAGCATGACTAGCGGGAGGGCATACGAGCAGTACTTC
CASMTSGRAYEQYF
>NA|NA|TRBJ1-4|TRBV19
TGTGCCAGTAGTAGAGGGCTGGCTAATGAAAAACTGTTTTTT
CASSRGLANEKLFF
>NA|TRBD1|TRBJ1-5|TRBV19
TGTGCCAGTAGTGCGACAGGGGGGGATGATCAGCCCCAGCATTTT
CASSATGGDDQPQHF
>NA|NA|TRBJ1-1|TRBV4-1
TGCGCCAGCAGCCAGAACAAGGAAGCTTTCTTT
CASSQNKEAFF
>few|TRBD2|TRBJ2-7|TRBV6-1
TGTGCCAGCAGTGAAACAGGACTAGCGGGAGCCTACGAGCAGTACTTC
CASSETGLAGAYEQYF
>NA|NA|TRBJ2-3|TRBV7-2
TGTGCCAGCAGCTTAGACTTCACAGATACGCAGTATTTT
CASSLDFTDTQYF
>NA|NA|TRBJ2-6|TRBV5-6
TGTGCCAGCAGCTTGTGGGCGTCTGGGGCCAACGTCCTGACTTTC
CASSLWASGANVLTF